The 32 T cell receptor beta chains listed next were all sequenced from one sample in a study of blood T cell repertoires in COVID-19. The table came from immunoSEQ multiplex PCR; TCRdb's copy has only in-frame clones and leaves some out. The data show 65,000 to 90,000 clones, about 89% seen once. Sequences were obtained from peripheral blood. All receptors derive from a man aged 45-60 years with acute or convalescent COVID-19.

The V call is TRBV25-1, the J call TRBJ1-2, with 9 bases matching TRBD1. V dropped 2 bases and J dropped 7; count of bases not matched to a gene: 5. This CDR3 contains 14 residues. The germline V gene has CDR1 MGHDK and CDR2 SYGVNS. CDR3 bases: TGTGCCAGCAGTGAAACAGGGGGCGACGCTGGCTACACCTTC. It is translated as CASSETGGDAGYTF.

The genes are TRBV28 and TRBJ1-3; D is unresolved. This CDR3 spans 14 amino acids. V shed 2 bases and J shed 4 bases, with 9 bases lying between them. Germline lookup yields CDR1 MDHEN and CDR2 SYDVKM. For the CDR3, the DNA is TGTGCCAGCAGTTTACTAACGGTCGGAAACACCATATATTTT. It translates to CASSLLTVGNTIYF.

The chain has TRBV2 and TRBJ1-6; TRBD1 matches 9 bases. Per germline, CDR1 SNHLY and CDR2 FYNNEI. The ends lost 5 bases at V and 7 bases at J; junction bases unmatched: 6. The CDR3 is made up of 15 amino acids. CDR3 in amino acids: CASSFRDRENSPLHF. In DNA, the CDR3 is TGTGCCAGCAGTTTCCGGGACAGGGAAAATTCACCCCTCCACTTT.

This clone is a singleton in its sample. This chain links TRBV4-1 with TRBJ1-4; D may be TRBD1 (5 bases). The CDR3 totals 17 residues. V was shortened by 4 bases and J by 3 bases, with 18 bases between the two germline ends. Looked up from germline, CDR1 is MGHRA and CDR2 is YSYEKL. For the CDR3, the DNA is TGCGCCAGCAGCCGAGAATTACAAGGGGTGGCTAATGAAAAACTGTTTTTT. Its translation is CASSRELQGVANEKLFF.

The chain couples TRBV5-1 to TRBJ1-6; 7 bases map to TRBD1. The length of the CDR3 is 16 residues. V was pared by 4 bases and J by 3 bases, with 7 bases of the junction left unmatched. Germline V gene sequence: CDR1 SGHRS, CDR2 YFSETQ. The CDR3 coding sequence is TGCGCCAGCAGCCCGAGTCAGGGGGTCTATAATTCACCCCTCCACTTT. This gives the protein CASSPSQGVYNSPLHF.

The chain uses TRBV9 and TRBJ2-2; 8 bases align to TRBD2. Per germline, CDR1 SGDLS and CDR2 YYNGEE. With 4 bases clipped from V and 7 bases from J, the junction kept 9 bases outside the gene matches. There are 15 residues in the CDR3. The CDR3 sequence: CASSSGGRADGELFF. The CDR3 DNA sequence: TGTGCCAGCAGCAGCGGGGGACGTGCGGACGGGGAGCTGTTTTTT.

This sequence joins TRBV12-3 or TRBV12-4 and TRBJ2-7; D gene ambiguous. Trimming removed 1 base at V and 7 bases at J, with 8 bases between. The CDR3 spans 12 residues. CDR3 region: CASSLDGREQYV. As DNA, the CDR3 is TGTGCCAGCAGTTTAGATGGGCGAGAGCAGTACGTC.

J is TRBJ2-7 and V is TRBV3-1 (or the pseudogene TRBV3-2), with TRBD2 identical over 7 bases. From germline, CDR1 is LGHDT and CDR2 YNNKEL (reference sequence). V was pared by 8 bases and J by 4 bases, with 14 bases of the junction left unmatched. This CDR3 has 15 amino acids. In DNA, the CDR3 is TGTGCCAGCGGCGGGGAGGGCAGGAGCCGTTACGAGCAGTACGTC. This gives the protein CASGGEGRSRYEQYV.

The chain recombines TRBV28 with TRBJ1-6; 8 bases agree with TRBD1. Germline V gene lookup returns CDR1 MDHEN and CDR2 SYDVKM. V shed 5 bases, J shed 11 bases, and the junction held 8 bases outside the gene matches. The CDR3 has 14 amino acids. CDR3 nucleotides: TGTGCCAGCAGTACGACAGGGGAAAGAACACCCCTCCACTTT. Its protein is CASSTTGERTPLHF.

This clone was picked up one time. J is TRBJ2-4 and V is TRBV5-1; 7 bases are shared with TRBD1. J lost 0 bases, V lost 4 bases, and 7 bases had no gene match. The length of the CDR3 is 16 residues. Germline CDR1 and CDR2: SGHRS and YFSETQ. CDR3 in amino acids: CASSLTGDGAKNIQYF. Here the CDR3 DNA reads TGCGCCAGCAGCCTTACAGGGGACGGAGCCAAAAACATTCAGTACTTC. The full variable domain, with the rest looked up from reference TRBV5-1 and TRBJ2-4, is KAGVTQTPRYLIKTRGQQVTLSCSPISGHRSVSWYQQTPGQGLQFLFEYFSETQRNKGNFPGRFSGRQFSNSRSEMNVSTLELGDSALYLCASSLTGDGAKNIQYFGAGTRLSVL.

The chain carries TRBV5-4 and TRBJ1-1; D uncertain. Germline-derived CDR1 and CDR2 are SGHNT and YYREEE (reference sequence). CDR3 size: 14 residues. V lost 3 bases and J 1 base, leaving 10 bases between the germline ends. CDR3 loop: CASSSPRKNTEAFF. The CDR3 nucleotides are TGTGCCAGCAGCTCGCCGAGAAAGAACACTGAAGCTTTCTTT.

The chain couples TRBV19 to TRBJ2-2; D not certain. Trimming left V 1 base short and J 6 bases short, with 15 bases between. The CDR3 totals 16 residues. The germline gives CDR1 LNHDA, CDR2 SQIVND (reference sequence). The CDR3 DNA is TGTGCCAGTAGTATAGTACCAGGTACTGGGCCCGGGGAGCTGTTTTTT. Amino acid sequence: CASSIVPGTGPGELFF. Complete variable domain (other parts from reference TRBV19 and TRBJ2-2): DGGITQSPKYLFRKEGQNVTLSCEQNLNHDAMYWYRQDPGQGLRLIYYSQIVNDFQKGDIAEGYSVSREKKESFPLTVTSAQKNPTAFYLCASSIVPGTGPGELFFGEGSRLTVL.

The chain is built from TRBV2 and TRBJ1-1, with D unclear. The CDR3 contains 14 residues. Deletions cut 0 bases from V and 4 bases from J, with 9 bases between. Germline V gene lookup returns CDR1 SNHLY and CDR2 FYNNEI. The CDR3 protein is CASSEALPGTEAFF. The CDR3, as DNA: TGTGCCAGCAGTGAAGCGCTTCCGGGCACTGAAGCTTTCTTT.

This rearrangement joins TRBV7-2 to TRBJ2-1, with D perhaps matching TRBD2 (5 bases). The CDR3 has 18 residues. Looked up from germline, CDR1 is SGHTA and CDR2 is FQGNSA. The V end was cut by 4 bases, the J end by 0 bases, with 19 bases between. CDR3 nucleotide sequence: TGTGCCAGCAGCTCGACCTTAGCGTCTCCAAGCTCCTACAATGAGCAGTTCTTC. Amino acid sequence: CASSSTLASPSSYNEQFF. The whole variable domain, remainder taken from reference TRBV7-2 and TRBJ2-1, is GAGVSQSPSNKVTEKGKDVELRCDPISGHTALYWYRQSLGQGLEFLIYFQGNSAPDKSGLPSDRFSAERTGGSVSTLTIQRTQQEDSAVYLCASSSTLASPSSYNEQFFGPGTRLTVL.

V gene TRBV5-1 combines with J gene TRBJ1-2; D is undetermined. CDR3 length equals 13 residues. The V and J ends lost 4 bases and 1 base respectively, with 8 bases between them. In germline, CDR1 is SGHRS, CDR2 YFSETQ. The CDR3 reads CASSGDLNYGYTF. The CDR3 DNA sequence: TGCGCCAGCAGCGGAGACCTTAACTATGGCTACACCTTC.

The chain uses TRBV30 and TRBJ1-5; 7 bases map to TRBD1. The CDR3 is 13 residues long. V lost 3 bases and J lost 3; bases outside the gene matches: 2. Germline V gene sequence: CDR1 GTSNPN, CDR2 SVGIG (reference sequence). The CDR3 DNA reads as TGTGCCTGGAGCGGGACAGACAATCAGCCCCAGCATTTT. Encoded protein: CAWSGTDNQPQHF.

There are a few counts of this clone. The rearrangement joins TRBV7-2 to TRBJ2-1; D gene unclear. Germline CDR1 and CDR2: SGHTA and FQGNSA. V dropped 1 base and J dropped 4 bases, with 11 bases sitting between them. CDR3 length equals 15 residues. The CDR3 region has the DNA TGTGCCAGCAGCTTAGGACAAGCCGAGTACAATGAGCAGTTCTTC. The encoded protein is CASSLGQAEYNEQFF.

This chain uses TRBV28 with TRBJ2-2; D gene ambiguous. There are 12 residues in the CDR3. V lost 6 bases to trimming and J lost 3 bases, with 5 bases between them. CDR1 is MDHEN, CDR2 SYDVKM, per germline. CDR3 sequence: CASSLDTGELFF. CDR3 nucleotides: TGTGCCAGCAGCCTCGACACCGGGGAGCTGTTTTTT. The variable domain in full, with the rest retrieved from reference TRBV28 and TRBJ2-2, is DVKVTQSSRYLVKRTGEKVFLECVQDMDHENMFWYRQDPGLGLRLIYFSYDVKMKEKGDIPEGYSVSREKKERFSLILESASTNQTSMYLCASSLDTGELFFGEGSRLTVL.

The V call is TRBV7-2, the J call TRBJ2-1; the D is unclear. V gave up 1 base and J gave up 9 bases, with 10 bases separating them. Per germline, CDR1 SGHTA and CDR2 FQGNSA. This CDR3 region has 13 residues. The CDR3 protein is CASSLVSPAEQFF. The DNA of the CDR3 is TGTGCCAGCAGCTTAGTAAGCCCCGCTGAGCAGTTCTTC. The entire variable domain, with the rest obtained from reference TRBV7-2 and TRBJ2-1, is as follows: GAGVSQSPSNKVTEKGKDVELRCDPISGHTALYWYRQSLGQGLEFLIYFQGNSAPDKSGLPSDRFSAERTGGSVSTLTIQRTQQEDSAVYLCASSLVSPAEQFFGPGTRLTVL.

V usage is TRBV19 and J usage is TRBJ2-2; D perhaps matches TRBD1 (6 bases). The CDR3 is 16 residues long. Germline V gene sequence: CDR1 LNHDA, CDR2 SQIVND (reference sequence). Trimming shortened V by 3 bases and J by 3 bases, and 14 bases separated the two germline ends. CDR3 DNA: TGTGCCAGTAGTATTAGTGAACACAGGGACACCGGGGAGCTGTTTTTT. It specifies CASSISEHRDTGELFF. Together with reference TRBV19 and TRBJ2-2, the CDR3 gives the full variable domain: DGGITQSPKYLFRKEGQNVTLSCEQNLNHDAMYWYRQDPGQGLRLIYYSQIVNDFQKGDIAEGYSVSREKKESFPLTVTSAQKNPTAFYLCASSISEHRDTGELFFGEGSRLTVL.

The chain is built from TRBV7-3 and TRBJ1-1; 8 bases line up with TRBD1. V lost 4 bases, J lost 2 bases, and 6 bases stayed unmatched. The CDR3 is 15 residues long. Looked up from germline, CDR1 is SGHTA and CDR2 is FQGTGA. The CDR3 DNA follows: TGTGCCAGCAGCTCCACGACAGGGGCTAACACTGAAGCTTTCTTT. It specifies CASSSTTGANTEAFF. The whole variable domain, remainder taken from reference TRBV7-3 and TRBJ1-1, is GAGVSQTPSNKVTEKGKYVELRCDPISGHTALYWYRQSLGQGPEFLIYFQGTGAADDSGLPNDRFFAVRPEGSVSTLKIQRTERGDSAVYLCASSSTTGANTEAFFGQGTRLTVV.

This clone was seen more than once but under ten times. The rearrangement links TRBV5-1 to TRBJ1-6, with 7 bases identical to TRBD1. Trimming at V came to 4 bases and at J to 3 bases, leaving 4 bases not matched to a gene. The CDR3 spans 15 residues. Per the germline V gene, CDR1 is SGHRS and CDR2 is YFSETQ. The CDR3 spells CASSGGTDYNSPLHF. The CDR3, as DNA: TGCGCCAGCAGCGGGGGGACAGACTATAATTCACCCCTCCACTTT.

The rearrangement joins TRBV28 to TRBJ1-5; TRBD1 aligns across 9 bases. Germline trimming cut 5 bases from V and 5 bases from J; bases unmatched to any gene: 7. The CDR3 sequence is 15 residues long. The germline V gene encodes CDR1 MDHEN and CDR2 SYDVKM. The DNA of the CDR3 is TGTGCCAGCAGTCAGGACAGGGGTCGTCATCAGCCCCAGCATTTT. Its translation: CASSQDRGRHQPQHF. Supplemented by reference TRBV28 and TRBJ1-5, the full variable domain reads DVKVTQSSRYLVKRTGEKVFLECVQDMDHENMFWYRQDPGLGLRLIYFSYDVKMKEKGDIPEGYSVSREKKERFSLILESASTNQTSMYLCASSQDRGRHQPQHFGDGTRLSIL.

The chain recombines TRBV7-3 with TRBJ1-2, with TRBD1 as a possible D gene (5 bases). Trimming removed 3 bases at V and 8 bases at J, with 22 bases between. Germline V gene lookup returns CDR1 SGHTA and CDR2 FQGTGA. CDR3 size: 16 residues. CDR3 sequence reads: CASSFDPQGGLSGYTF. DNA of the CDR3: TGTGCCAGCAGCTTCGACCCCCAGGGAGGGTTGTCGGGCTACACCTTC.

The V gene is TRBV3-1 (or the pseudogene TRBV3-2), the J gene TRBJ2-5, with D maybe TRBD2 (5 bases). Germline CDR1 reads LGHDT; CDR2 reads YNNKEL (reference sequence). The CDR3 runs 14 residues. V gave up 0 bases and J gave up 4 bases, with 9 bases separating them. The DNA for the CDR3 is TGTGCCAGCAGCCAAGATTACGGGGTAGAGACCCAGTACTTC. The encoded protein is CASSQDYGVETQYF.

CDR3 sequence (DNA): TGTGCCAGCAGTGAGCGGAGCTGGAACACTGAAGCTTTCTTT. Protein sequence: CASSERSWNTEAFF. This sequence joins TRBV2 and TRBJ1-1; unclear D gene. The length of the CDR3 is 14 residues. CDR1 and CDR2 (germline): SNHLY, FYNNEI. The V end lost 3 bases, the J end lost 1 base, and 9 bases lay between the germline ends.

CDR3 amino acids: CASSDSLGAGDYGYTF. The CDR3 coding sequence is TGTGCCAGCAGTGATTCCTTGGGGGCAGGGGACTATGGCTACACCTTC. This chain uses TRBV2 with TRBJ1-2, with a possible D match to TRBD1 (6 bases). CDR3 length equals 16 residues. V lost 3 bases, J lost 3 bases, and 17 bases lay in between. CDR1 is SNHLY, CDR2 FYNNEI, per germline.

The gene calls are TRBV20-1 and TRBJ1-4; no clear D. From germline, CDR1 is DFQATT and CDR2 SNEGSKA (reference sequence). The CDR3 sequence is 11 residues long. V was cut by 1 base and J by 11 bases, with 8 bases left in between. Here the CDR3 DNA reads TGCAGTGCTAGAGGGGCCGGTAAACTGTTTTTT. Translation: CSARGAGKLFF.

V usage is TRBV6-1 and J usage is TRBJ1-1; no clear D. Deletions cut 3 bases from V and 1 base from J, with 6 bases between. There are 13 residues in the CDR3. Germline V gene lookup returns CDR1 MNHNS and CDR2 SASEGT. The CDR3 sequence is CASSDHRNTEAFF. The DNA for the CDR3 is TGTGCCAGCAGTGATCACAGGAACACTGAAGCTTTCTTT.

J is TRBJ2-5 and V is TRBV7-9; 10 bases fit TRBD2. The ends lost 5 bases at V and 6 bases at J; junction bases unmatched: 12. The CDR3 runs 16 residues. Germline V CDR1 and CDR2: SEHNR, FQNEAQ (reference sequence). The CDR3 here is CASSPPSGGVRKTQYF. The CDR3 DNA sequence: TGTGCCAGCAGCCCCCCTAGCGGGGGCGTTCGGAAGACCCAGTACTTC.

This clone was counted between two and nine times. The DNA for the CDR3 is TGTGCCAGCAGCGGTCCGCCAGGGGATTCTAACTATGGCTACACCTTC. This translates into CASSGPPGDSNYGYTF. The V and J genes are TRBV2 and TRBJ1-2; TRBD1 might be the D (6 bases). The CDR3 sequence is 16 residues long. The germline gives CDR1 SNHLY, CDR2 FYNNEI. Trimming removed 6 bases at V and 0 bases at J, with 17 bases between.

This rearrangement joins TRBV5-8 to TRBJ1-2; D may be TRBD1 (6 bases). Germline lookup yields CDR1 SGHTS and CDR2 YDEGEE. The CDR3 is 14 amino acids. Trimming stripped 0 bases from V and 8 bases from J, with 14 bases between. The CDR3 DNA reads TGTGCCAGCAGCTTGGACAGGGCTCGTCGCGGCTACACCTTC. This sequence encodes CASSLDRARRGYTF.